Following are 2 T cell receptor beta chains from one sample sequenced in a study of T cells in Graves' hyperthyroidism and ophthalmopathy. Using RNA transcripts as the source, TCR beta CDR3 regions were amplified. The TCR CDR3 first-round RT-PCR relied on the HTBI primer set. TCRdb processed the multiplex PCR reads anew with MiXCR; each CDR3 protein has one entry. This table has approximately 200,000 distinct CDR3 sequences, approximately 20% appearing once. The sample comprised blood. These receptors all come from a man aged 35 to 55 with Graves' hyperthyroidism.

This clonotype was counted at least ten times. The chain has TRBV7-9 and TRBJ2-7; D is tentatively TRBD1 or TRBD2 (5 bases each). The CDR3 contains 14 residues. Germline CDR1 reads SEHNR; CDR2 reads FQNEAQ (reference sequence). Trimming removed 4 bases at V and 2 bases at J, with 12 bases between. CDR3 nucleotide sequence: TGTGCCAGCAGCTCAAGGGACGGAACCTACGAGCAGTACTTC. This encodes CASSSRDGTYEQYF.

There are many counts of this clonotype. The V and J genes are TRBV27 and TRBJ2-5, with D tentatively TRBD2 (5 bases). The germline V gene encodes CDR1 MNHEY and CDR2 SMNVEV (reference sequence). Trimming took off 6 bases at V and 7 bases at J, with 18 bases between the two ends. This CDR3 is 14 amino acids long. The CDR3 nucleotides read TGTGCCAGCAGCCGGGTTGACCCCGCGGGGACCCAGTACTTC. Amino acids: CASSRVDPAGTQYF.